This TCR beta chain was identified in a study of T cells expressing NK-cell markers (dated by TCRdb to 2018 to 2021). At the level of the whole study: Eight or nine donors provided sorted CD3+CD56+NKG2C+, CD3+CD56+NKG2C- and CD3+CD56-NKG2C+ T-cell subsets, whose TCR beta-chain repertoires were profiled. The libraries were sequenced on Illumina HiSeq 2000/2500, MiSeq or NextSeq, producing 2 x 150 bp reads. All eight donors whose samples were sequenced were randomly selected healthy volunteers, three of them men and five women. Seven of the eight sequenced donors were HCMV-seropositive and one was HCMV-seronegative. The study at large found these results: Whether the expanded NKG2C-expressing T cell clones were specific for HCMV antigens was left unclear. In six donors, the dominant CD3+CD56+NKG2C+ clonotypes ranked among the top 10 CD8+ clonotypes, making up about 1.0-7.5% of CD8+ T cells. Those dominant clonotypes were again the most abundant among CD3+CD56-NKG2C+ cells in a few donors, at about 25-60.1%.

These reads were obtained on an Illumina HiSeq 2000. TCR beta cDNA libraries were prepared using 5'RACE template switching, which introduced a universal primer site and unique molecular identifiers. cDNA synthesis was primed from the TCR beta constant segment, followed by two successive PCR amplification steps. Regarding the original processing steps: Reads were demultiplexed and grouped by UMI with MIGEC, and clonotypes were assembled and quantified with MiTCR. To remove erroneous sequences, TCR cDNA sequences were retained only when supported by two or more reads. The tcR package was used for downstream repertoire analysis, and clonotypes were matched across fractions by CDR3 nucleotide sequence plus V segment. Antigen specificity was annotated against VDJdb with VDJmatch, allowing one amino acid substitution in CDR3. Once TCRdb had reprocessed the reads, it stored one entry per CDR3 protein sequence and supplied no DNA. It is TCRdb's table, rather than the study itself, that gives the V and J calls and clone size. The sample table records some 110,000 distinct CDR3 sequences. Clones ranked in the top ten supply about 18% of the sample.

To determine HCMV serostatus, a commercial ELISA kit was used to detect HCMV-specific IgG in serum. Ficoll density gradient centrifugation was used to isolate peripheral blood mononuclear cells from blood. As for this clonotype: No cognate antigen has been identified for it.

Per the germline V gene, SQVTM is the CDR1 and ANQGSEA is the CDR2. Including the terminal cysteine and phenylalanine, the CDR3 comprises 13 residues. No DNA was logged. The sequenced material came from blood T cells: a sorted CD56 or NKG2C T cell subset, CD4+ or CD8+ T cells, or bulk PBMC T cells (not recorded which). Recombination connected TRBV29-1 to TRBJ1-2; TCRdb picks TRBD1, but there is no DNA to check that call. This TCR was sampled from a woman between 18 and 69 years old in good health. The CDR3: CSEGGGGNYGYTF.